These T cell receptor beta chains were read from a single sample in a study of T-cell reconstitution after alpha-beta-depleted transplantation in children. TCRdb reprocessed the PCR reads with MiXCR, giving one entry per CDR3 protein. In the table there are more than 400,000 distinct CDR3 sequences, about 45% of which are singletons. The sequencing here drew on PBMCs, taken before TCRalphabeta/CD19-depleted stem cell transplant. These receptors came from a girl aged 2-10 years with aplastic anemia, due to receive a stem cell transplant. Both conserved end residues are part of each CDR3. D genes are given only for firm matches. Size values are once, few and many counts, or a class for expanded clones, and some rows have none.

v_gene,d_gene,abundance,j_gene,CDR3nt,CDR3aa
TRBV20-1,TRBD2,once,TRBJ2-1,TGCAGTGCTACGTTCGGAATGGCGGGGGGGCAGGATGAGCAGTTCTTC,CSATFGMAGGQDEQFF
TRBV6-5,-,many,TRBJ2-5,TGTGCCAGCAGTTACGGCAGGGCCCAGTACTTC,CASSYGRAQYF
TRBV28,TRBD1,-,TRBJ2-7,TGTGCCACCATGGGACAGAGCTCCTACGAGCAGTACTTC,CATMGQSSYEQYF
TRBV6-1,TRBD2,-,TRBJ2-1,TGTGCCAGCAGTGAAAGGAGCGGGAGGGCCAGGGATGAGCAGTTCTTC,CASSERSGRARDEQFF
TRBV7-2,-,many,TRBJ2-1,TGTGCCAGCAGCGCTGACCGCGTAAATGAGCAGTTCTTC,CASSADRVNEQFF
TRBV29-1,-,many,TRBJ2-3,TGCAGCGTGGGGACCCCACCAGATACGCAGTATTTT,CSVGTPPDTQYF
TRBV28,-,-,TRBJ2-6,TGTCCCAGCAGTTTAGACCAGGGTGCCGGGGCCAACGTCCTGACTTTC,CPSSLDQGAGANVLTF
TRBV6-1,TRBD2,few,TRBJ2-1,TGTGCCAGCACTAGGGACTACTCCTACAATGAGCAGTTCTTC,CASTRDYSYNEQFF
TRBV12-3/TRBV12-4,-,few,TRBJ2-1,TGTGCCAGCAGTTTACTCCCTACGAGGGATGAGCAGTTCTTC,CASSLLPTRDEQFF
TRBV5-6,-,few,TRBJ1-1,TGTGCCAGCAGCGACGCGGGGGAAGGTAGCACTGAAGCTTTCTTT,CASSDAGEGSTEAFF
TRBV7-9,-,-,TRBJ2-7,TGTGCCAGCAGCTGGGGCATAGAGGGCGAGCAGTACTTC,CASSWGIEGEQYF
TRBV6-5,-,-,TRBJ2-7,TGTGCCAGCAGTTACTCGCGAGGGTCCAGGAACGAGCAGTACTTC,CASSYSRGSRNEQYF
TRBV7-2,-,-,TRBJ2-7,TGTGCCAGCAGCCGAGGGGGGAGGGCCTACGAGCAGTACTTC,CASSRGGRAYEQYF
TRBV7-2,-,-,TRBJ2-6,TGTGCCAGCAGCGGTAGGGGACAAAGCTCTGGGGCCAACGTCCTGACTTTC,CASSGRGQSSGANVLTF
TRBV5-1,-,many,TRBJ2-5,TGCGCCAGCAGCTTGGAGAACCAAGAGACCCAGTACTTC,CASSLENQETQYF
TRBV20-1,TRBD2,-,TRBJ2-3,TGCAGTGCTAGGCTTTGGGCGGAGGCGGGAGTAAAAGATACGCAGTATTTT,CSARLWAEAGVKDTQYF
TRBV5-1,TRBD1,few,TRBJ2-3,TGCGCCAGCAGCTTGGGGGGACAGGACACAGATACGCAGTATTTT,CASSLGGQDTDTQYF
TRBV19,-,-,TRBJ2-7,TGTGCCAGTAACGTTGGGATCTCCTACGAGCAGTACTTC,CASNVGISYEQYF
TRBV5-1,TRBD2,-,TRBJ2-5,TGCGCCAGCAGCTTGGTATCTGGGGAGGGAGAGACCCAGTACTTC,CASSLVSGEGETQYF
TRBV7-9,-,-,TRBJ2-1,TGTGCCAGCAGCCGACGAGGCCGCGACAATGAGCAGTTCTTC,CASSRRGRDNEQFF
TRBV12-3/TRBV12-4,-,few,TRBJ2-7,TGTGCCAGCAGGCGGTCTGGCGGCTCTAAGGACGAGCAGTACTTC,CASRRSGGSKDEQYF
TRBV29-1,-,-,TRBJ2-7,TGCAGCGTTGAAGATCGACTGGTGAAGTACTTC,CSVEDRLVKYF
TRBV29-1,-,-,TRBJ2-7,TGCAGCGTTGAAGGGGGGTGTGCGAGCTACGAGCAGTACTTC,CSVEGGCASYEQYF
TRBV12-5,TRBD1,-,TRBJ1-1,TGTGCTAGTGGTTTCGGGACAGGGGGCACTGAAGCTTTCTTT,CASGFGTGGTEAFF
TRBV6-2/TRBV6-3,-,-,TRBJ1-3,TGTGCCAGCAGTTACGTGACAGCCGGAAACACCATATATTTT,CASSYVTAGNTIYF
TRBV28,-,-,TRBJ2-1,TGTGCCAGCAGTAGCGATGAGCAGTTCTTC,CASSSDEQFF
TRBV6-5,TRBD1,-,TRBJ1-4,TGTGCCAGCAGTCACTATCCGGGACAGGGTGTAGAAAAACTGTTTTTT,CASSHYPGQGVEKLFF
TRBV7-3,-,many,TRBJ1-1,TGTGCCAGCAGCCCCCAGTTCGGCACTGAAGCTTTCTTT,CASSPQFGTEAFF
TRBV5-1,TRBD2,-,TRBJ2-1,TGCGCCAGCCGAAGCGGCGCGCTAGCGGGAGACATAAGGCGATTCGATGAGCAGTTCTTC,CASRSGALAGDIRRFDEQFF
TRBV27,TRBD2,-,TRBJ2-1,TGTGCCAGCAGTTTCTGGACTAGCGGGAATGAGCAGTTCTTC,CASSFWTSGNEQFF
TRBV20-1,-,many,TRBJ2-4,TGCAGTGCTAGCCTCATCAAAAACATTCAGTACTTC,CSASLIKNIQYF
TRBV5-1,-,-,TRBJ2-5,TGCGCCAGCAGCTTGGCAGGATCAGGGACCCAGTACTTC,CASSLAGSGTQYF
TRBV20-1,-,-,TRBJ2-7,TGCAGTGCCCGACAGCCATCGGGCGAGCAGTACTTC,CSARQPSGEQYF
TRBV12-3/TRBV12-4,-,-,TRBJ1-1,TGTGCCACCAGAACGTCGGGGTACACTGAAGCTTTCTTT,CATRTSGYTEAFF
TRBV5-1,-,few,TRBJ2-7,TGCGCCAGCAGCCCGGGAGTTCTCCCCTACGAGCAGTACTTC,CASSPGVLPYEQYF
TRBV6-2/TRBV6-3,-,-,TRBJ1-5,TGTGCCAGCAGCATACAGGGCGGTTACAATCAGCCCCAGCATTTT,CASSIQGGYNQPQHF
TRBV12-3/TRBV12-4,TRBD2,-,TRBJ2-5,TGTGCCAGCAGTGGAGGCGGGGGGGCCCAGACCCAGTACTTC,CASSGGGGAQTQYF
TRBV5-1,TRBD2,few,TRBJ2-1,TGCGCCAGCAGGACCACTAGCGGGAGCTCCCACAATGAGCAGTTCTTC,CASRTTSGSSHNEQFF
TRBV6-1,-,-,TRBJ1-1,TGTGCCAGCAGTGACCTCTTTCCCGGGACGGCACTGAACACTGAAGCTTTCTTT,CASSDLFPGTALNTEAFF
TRBV28,-,-,TRBJ2-1,TGTGCCAGCCTTCCTGACAGCTCCTACAATGAGCAGTTCTTC,CASLPDSSYNEQFF
TRBV2,TRBD1,many,TRBJ2-2,TGTGCCAGCAGTCAAGGGGGCGCCGGCACCGGGGAGCTGTTTTTT,CASSQGGAGTGELFF
TRBV25-1,-,-,TRBJ2-2,TGTGCCAGCAGTAGTCGGAGAATTAAGAACACCGGGGAGCTGTTTTTT,CASSSRRIKNTGELFF
TRBV15,TRBD2,-,TRBJ2-1,TGTGCCACCAGCGTCGGACTAGCGCTGAACAATGAGCAGTTCTTC,CATSVGLALNNEQFF
TRBV28,TRBD2,-,TRBJ2-7,TGTGCCAGCACCTTGGGACTAGGGAGGAGCTCCTACGAGCAGTACTTC,CASTLGLGRSSYEQYF
TRBV6-5,-,-,TRBJ2-3,TGTGCCAGCAGTTCACGAGGAGGGCTCGGGGGCACAGATACGCAGTATTTT,CASSSRGGLGGTDTQYF
TRBV2,TRBD2,many,TRBJ2-1,TGTGCCAGTGGGATAACACCTTTAGCGGGAGTGTACAATGAGCAGTTCTTC,CASGITPLAGVYNEQFF
TRBV4-1,TRBD2,many,TRBJ2-5,TGCGCCAGCAGCCAAGATCATGGGACTCTAGCGGGAAAGACCCAGTACTTC,CASSQDHGTLAGKTQYF
TRBV5-1,-,-,TRBJ2-7,TGCGCCAGCGGTACTCCAGGGAACGAGCAGTACTTC,CASGTPGNEQYF
TRBV7-2,-,-,TRBJ2-5,TGTGCCAGCAGCCAGGGGATGCGAGAGACCCAGTACTTC,CASSQGMRETQYF
TRBV10-2,-,many,TRBJ1-5,TGCGCCGCTAGGCCCAGTAGCAATCAGCCCCAGCATTTT,CAARPSSNQPQHF
TRBV7-8,TRBD1,few,TRBJ1-5,TGTGCCAGCAGCCTTCGCGGACAGGGGGTTAGCAATCAGCCCCAGCATTTT,CASSLRGQGVSNQPQHF
TRBV5-1,-,many,TRBJ1-2,TGCGCCAGCAGCTATACCGACTTTTTATATGGCTACACCTTC,CASSYTDFLYGYTF
TRBV5-1,TRBD2,few,TRBJ2-5,TGCGCCAGCAGCTTCCGCGGGAGTTGGGAGACCCAGTACTTC,CASSFRGSWETQYF
TRBV5-1,-,-,TRBJ2-2,TGCGCCAGCGTCTGGGGGAGAAGCACCGGGGAGCTGTTTTTT,CASVWGRSTGELFF
TRBV29-1,-,-,TRBJ2-3,TGCAGCCTCGTTTCAGATACGCAGTATTTT,CSLVSDTQYF